A selection of T cell receptor beta chains follows, all from one sample in a study of resident and recirculating memory T cells in vitiligo. Using immunoSEQ multiplex PCR, the repertoire was profiled, and TCRdb retains in-frame clones only, with some absent. The table shows tens of thousands of clones, with roughly 90% occurring only once. Sequenced sample: blood. The receptors were sampled from a male donor with vitiligo. Both conserved end residues are part of each CDR3. A D gene is named only where the DNA matches it firmly. Rows may omit the clone size; those that give it use once, few, many or a size class.

v_call	j_call	d_call	cdr3_length	clone_size	cdr3_aa	cdr3_nt
TRBV4-2	TRBJ1-2	TRBD1	14	-	CASRVTGAVDGYTF	TGTGCCAGCAGGGTGACAGGGGCGGTTGATGGCTACACCTTC
TRBV2	TRBJ2-7	TRBD2	17	-	CASSAPGTSGRVYEQYF	TGTGCCAGCAGTGCCCCAGGGACTAGCGGCCGCGTATACGAGCAGTACTTC
TRBV6-1	TRBJ2-7	-	14	-	CASSLGWGSYEQYF	TGTGCCAGCAGTCTAGGTTGGGGCTCCTACGAGCAGTACTTC
TRBV5-1	TRBJ2-1	-	17	-	CASSLRDTQNSYNEQFF	TGCGCCAGCAGCTTGAGGGACACCCAAAACTCCTACAATGAGCAGTTCTTC
TRBV21-1	TRBJ2-7	-	13	-	CASTGWAYYEQYF	TGTGCCAGCACAGGCTGGGCATACTACGAGCAGTACTTC
TRBV25-1	TRBJ1-6	TRBD1	16	-	CASSDQGALVDSPLHF	TGTGCCAGCAGTGACCAGGGGGCGCTCGTTGATTCACCCCTCCACTTT
TRBV10-3	TRBJ1-1	-	13	once	CAINPGLDTEAFF	TGTGCCATCAACCCCGGACTGGACACTGAAGCTTTCTTT
TRBV19	TRBJ2-1	-	16	-	CASSIDHPPEPSEQFF	TGTGCCAGTAGTATAGATCACCCCCCAGAACCAAGTGAGCAGTTCTTC
TRBV14	TRBJ2-2	TRBD1	15	-	CASSRTGTHTGELFF	TGTGCCAGCAGCCGGACAGGGACACACACCGGGGAGCTGTTTTTT
TRBV5-5	TRBJ1-4	TRBD1	14	-	CASSLDRVDEKLFF	TGTGCCAGCAGCCTGGACAGGGTAGATGAAAAACTGTTTTTT
TRBV7-9	TRBJ1-1	TRBD1	16	-	CASSLGRGGVGTEAFF	TGTGCCAGCAGCTTAGGGCGAGGGGGCGTAGGCACTGAAGCTTTCTTT
TRBV4-2	TRBJ2-1	-	15	-	CASSQEVAVYNEQFF	TGTGCCAGCAGCCAAGAAGTAGCGGTCTACAATGAGCAGTTCTTC
TRBV4-1	TRBJ2-2	-	15	-	CASSQGRGNTGELFF	TGCGCCAGCAGCCAAGGGCGGGGGAACACCGGGGAGCTGTTTTTT
TRBV4-2	TRBJ1-1	TRBD1	15	-	CASSQVDRGGTEAFF	TGTGCCAGCAGCCAAGTCGACAGGGGTGGGACTGAAGCTTTCTTT
TRBV6-5	TRBJ2-7	TRBD2	15	-	CASRTLAGGGYEQYF	TGTGCCAGCAGGACACTAGCGGGGGGTGGCTACGAGCAGTACTTC
TRBV19	TRBJ2-7	-	16	few	CASSIDATGRYYEQYF	TGTGCCAGTAGTATAGATGCGACAGGAAGATACTACGAGCAGTACTTC
TRBV4-1	TRBJ2-5	TRBD1	14	-	CASSRGTAQETQYF	TGCGCCAGCAGTCGAGGGACAGCCCAAGAGACCCAGTACTTC
TRBV2	TRBJ2-1	-	12	-	CASGGSYNEQFF	TGTGCCAGCGGGGGGTCCTACAATGAGCAGTTCTTC
TRBV7-9	TRBJ1-4	TRBD1	15	-	CASSNRDRGNEKLFF	TGTGCCAGCAGTAACCGGGACAGGGGTAATGAAAAACTGTTTTTT
TRBV29-1	TRBJ1-2	-	12	-	CSVRRGVNGYTF	TGCAGCGTGAGGCGGGGGGTGAATGGCTACACCTTC
TRBV4-3	TRBJ2-7	TRBD1	16	-	CASSHRTGDYSYEQYF	TGCGCCAGCAGCCATCGGACAGGGGATTACTCCTACGAGCAGTACTTC
TRBV11-2	TRBJ1-6	TRBD1	16	-	CASSSIIQGILSPLHF	TGTGCCAGCAGCTCGATAATACAGGGGATTTTGTCACCCCTCCACTTT
TRBV19	TRBJ2-1	-	14	-	CASSASQGVGEQFF	TGTGCCAGTAGTGCATCACAGGGCGTGGGTGAGCAGTTCTTC
TRBV4-1	TRBJ2-1	TRBD2	16	-	CASSQVSSGHYNEQFF	TGCGCCAGCAGCCAAGTCTCTAGCGGACATTACAATGAGCAGTTCTTC
TRBV5-1	TRBJ1-1	TRBD1	15	-	CASSQRGPSSGEAFF	TGCGCCAGCAGTCAGAGGGGGCCTTCATCAGGTGAAGCTTTCTTT
TRBV11-2	TRBJ2-1	-	16	-	CASSLVAVSPNKEQFF	TGTGCCAGCAGCTTAGTTGCGGTTTCCCCAAATAAGGAGCAGTTCTTC
TRBV13	TRBJ2-1	TRBD2	16	-	CASSLAGRGVYNEQFF	TGTGCCAGCAGCTTAGCGGGGCGGGGGGTCTACAATGAGCAGTTCTTC
TRBV28	TRBJ1-2	TRBD1	11	once	CATGTGYGYTF	TGTGCAACCGGGACAGGCTATGGCTACACCTTC
TRBV19	TRBJ2-7	-	13	-	CASAPGHSYEQYF	TGTGCCAGTGCTCCGGGACACAGCTACGAGCAGTACTTC
TRBV7-9	TRBJ2-7	TRBD1	13	-	CASSPGQGYEQYF	TGTGCCAGCAGCCCGGGACAGGGCTACGAGCAGTACTTC
TRBV9	TRBJ2-1	-	15	-	CASSVGLSSYNEQFF	TGTGCCAGCAGCGTAGGGTTGAGCTCCTACAATGAGCAGTTCTTC
TRBV30	TRBJ1-1	TRBD1	15	-	CAWSSSTGKNTEAFF	TGTGCCTGGAGTTCATCGACAGGGAAGAACACTGAAGCTTTCTTT
TRBV7-2	TRBJ2-4	TRBD2	18	-	CASSLTSGGASAKNIQYF	TGTGCCAGCAGCTTGACTAGCGGGGGGGCGAGTGCCAAAAACATTCAGTACTTC
TRBV7-9	TRBJ2-5	-	11	-	CASRGTGTQYF	TGTGCCAGCAGGGGAACAGGGACCCAGTACTTC
TRBV7-9	TRBJ1-5	TRBD1	15	-	CASSPGQGRSQPQHF	TGTGCCAGCAGCCCCGGACAGGGACGCTCTCAGCCCCAGCATTTT
TRBV2	TRBJ2-3	TRBD1	15	-	CASSGTGSSTDTQYF	TGTGCCAGCAGTGGGACAGGATCTAGCACAGATACGCAGTATTTT
TRBV6-6	TRBJ2-1	-	16	-	CASSYSRAGYYNEQFF	TGTGCCAGCAGTTACTCCCGGGCAGGGTATTACAATGAGCAGTTCTTC
TRBV4-3	TRBJ2-3	TRBD2	15	-	CASSNPSGHTDTQYF	TGCGCCAGCTCCAACCCTAGCGGACACACAGATACGCAGTATTTT
TRBV10-3	TRBJ1-2	TRBD1	14	-	CAISYGTGDYGYTF	TGTGCCATCAGCTACGGGACAGGGGACTATGGCTACACCTTC
TRBV11-3	TRBJ1-5	-	18	-	CASSSRSGEFIPNQPQHF	TGTGCCAGCAGCTCACGCTCCGGGGAGTTCATCCCCAATCAGCCCCAGCATTTT
TRBV7-2	TRBJ2-7	-	15	-	CASSFDGQLGYEQYF	TGTGCCAGCAGCTTCGACGGACAGTTGGGCTACGAGCAGTACTTC
TRBV7-2	TRBJ1-1	TRBD1	15	-	CASTTWTGPTLGAFF	TGTGCCAGCACCACTTGGACAGGGCCAACACTGGGAGCTTTCTTT
TRBV11-2	TRBJ1-2	-	12	many	CASSLEAAGYTF	TGTGCCAGCAGCTTAGAGGCGGCTGGCTACACCTTC
TRBV7-2	TRBJ2-3	TRBD2	16	-	CASRRTSGGTTDTQYF	TGTGCCAGCAGGCGCACTAGCGGGGGGACCACAGATACGCAGTATTTT
TRBV10-3	TRBJ1-2	-	13	-	CAISESRVYGYTF	TGTGCCATCAGTGAGTCGAGGGTCTATGGCTACACCTTC
TRBV6-1	TRBJ1-2	-	13	-	CASIPTGTYGYTF	TGTGCCAGCATTCCCACAGGGACCTATGGCTACACCTTC
TRBV11-3	TRBJ2-3	-	16	-	CASSLGVGGNTDTQYF	TGTGCCAGCAGCTTAGGGGTCGGGGGAAACACAGATACGCAGTATTTT
TRBV19	TRBJ2-1	TRBD2	14	-	CASMLAGKYNEQFF	TGTGCCAGTATGCTAGCGGGGAAATACAATGAGCAGTTCTTC
TRBV6-1	TRBJ1-4	TRBD1	14	-	CASRMGQLNEKLFF	TGTGCCAGCAGGATGGGACAGCTTAATGAAAAACTGTTTTTT
TRBV28	TRBJ1-5	-	15	-	CASSFGVYRNQPQHF	TGTGCCAGCAGTTTCGGAGTGTATAGAAATCAGCCCCAGCATTTT
TRBV27	TRBJ2-7	TRBD1	15	once	CASSVSPRQGSEQYF	TGTGCCAGCAGTGTATCCCCTCGACAGGGTTCCGAGCAGTACTTC
TRBV7-9	TRBJ2-2	-	13	-	CASSPGQSGELFF	TGTGCCAGCAGCCCAGGACAGTCGGGGGAGCTGTTTTTT
TRBV28	TRBJ2-7	-	15	-	CASRVQGSATNEQYF	TGTGCCAGCCGGGTCCAGGGGTCCGCGACGAACGAGCAGTACTTC
TRBV7-9	TRBJ1-2	-	12	-	CASSAGVYGYTF	TGTGCCAGCAGCGCCGGGGTGTATGGCTACACCTTC
TRBV10-3	TRBJ1-1	-	15	-	CAISTGLEYDTEAFF	TGTGCCATCAGTACAGGGTTGGAATATGACACTGAAGCTTTCTTT
TRBV7-8	TRBJ1-6	-	19	-	CASSLVVGRQSSYNSPLHF	TGTGCCAGCAGCTTAGTTGTAGGCAGGCAGAGCTCCTATAATTCACCCCTCCACTTT
TRBV28	TRBJ2-2	TRBD1	16	once	CASSLGTDGRTGELFF	TGTGCCAGCAGTTTAGGGACAGACGGTAGAACCGGGGAGCTGTTTTTT
TRBV10-3	TRBJ2-5	TRBD1	12	once	CATGTAEETQYF	TGTGCCACCGGGACAGCCGAAGAGACCCAGTACTTC
TRBV5-1	TRBJ1-2	-	14	-	CASSALGLPYGYTF	TGCGCCAGCAGCGCACTTGGGCTTCCCTATGGCTACACCTTC
TRBV5-1	TRBJ2-1	TRBD2	15	once	CASSLSGGSYNEQFF	TGCGCCAGCAGTTTAAGCGGGGGATCCTACAATGAGCAGTTCTTC